One and the same sample provided the 5 T cell receptor beta chains below, sequenced in a study of cytomegalovirus exposure and HLA in healthy donors (dated by TCRdb to 2015 to 2018). The library was obtained by the immunoSEQ multiplex PCR assay. For the multiplex PCR, a mixture combining 60 forward primers for TCR Vbeta segments and 13 reverse primers for TCR Jbeta segments was used. TCRdb carries this immuneACCESS record with in-frame sequences only. Its versions omit some clonotypes, under half of them owing to an unresolved V gene in the studies checked, with the rest unexplained. The sample yields 200,000 to 250,000 clones; 75% to 90% were counted once. The top ten hold 2.5% to 3% of the sample. Sequenced material: PBMCs. These receptors were collected from a woman aged 40 to 49 in good health and CMV-seronegative.

Notes on this clone: The same CDR3 arises from other DNA sequences in this sample as well. The chain links TRBV7-2 to TRBJ2-5, with 9 bases fitting TRBD1. The CDR3 is made up of 14 amino acids. V was pared by 1 base and J by 4 bases, with 1 base of the junction left unmatched. CDR1 is SGHTA and CDR2 is FQGNSA in the germline V gene. The chain's CDR3 is CASSLGGQGETQYF. CDR3 nucleotide sequence: TGTGCCAGCAGCTTAGGGGGACAGGGAGAGACCCAGTACTTC.

This chain joins TRBV29-1 and TRBJ2-7; possibly TRBD1 for D (5 bases). V was pared by 3 bases and J by 5 bases, with 8 bases between. Germline CDR1 SQVTM, CDR2 ANQGSEA. This CDR3 contains 11 residues. The CDR3 protein is CSVDPGHEQYF. CDR3 DNA sequence: TGCAGCGTTGACCCAGGGCACGAGCAGTACTTC.

V gene TRBV5-1 combines with J gene TRBJ2-3; TRBD1 matches 7 bases. The J segment lost 3 bases and the V segment lost 2 bases, leaving 6 bases of the junction unmatched. CDR1 is SGHRS, CDR2 YFSETQ, per germline. The CDR3 totals 15 residues. The CDR3 region has the DNA TGCGCCAGCAGCTTAGGGGGCTTAAGTACAGATACGCAGTATTTT. The encoded protein is CASSLGGLSTDTQYF.

The V call is TRBV27, the J call TRBJ2-7, with 11 bases that match TRBD2. J was trimmed by 0 bases and V by 3 bases; bases with no gene match: 10. The V gene's germline CDR1 is MNHEY and CDR2 SMNVEV (reference sequence). The CDR3 has 18 residues. As DNA, the CDR3 is TGTGCCAGCAGTTTTCGACTAGCGGGAACAGCATTCTCCTACGAGCAGTACTTC. Encoded protein: CASSFRLAGTAFSYEQYF.

This clone was seen a few times. The rearrangement joins TRBV6-5 to TRBJ1-5; D is undetermined. From germline, CDR1 is MNHEY and CDR2 SVGAGI. Trimming left V 6 bases short and J 0 bases short, with 6 bases between. The CDR3 contains 13 residues. In nucleotides, the CDR3 is TGTGCCAGCAGATCCCATAGCAATCAGCCCCAGCATTTT. Residues: CASRSHSNQPQHF.